This TCR beta chain originates from a study of monozygotic twins with inflammatory bowel disease. About this clonotype itself: The antigen is unknown.

The CDR3 extends over 13 amino acids. Germline-derived CDR1 and CDR2 are ENHRY and SYGVKD. TCRdb reprocessed the 5' RACE reads, keeping one entry per CDR3 protein, no DNA. Its table lists a few hundred thousand distinct CDR3 sequences. Findings of the study overall: For repertoire similarity, concordant twins did not differ from discordant twins, possibly because power was limited.

The TCR comes from a human donor with ulcerative colitis or Crohn's disease, or a healthy co-twin of an affected twin (not recorded which). The chain has TRBV10-3 and TRBJ2-3; TCRdb picks TRBD1, but there is no DNA to check that call. Sequenced material: blood. The CDR3 spells CASRDASTDTQYF.